This TCR beta chain was documented in a study of shared T cell receptors in the human thymus. As concerns this clone: One junction end does not reproduce the germline sequence, and a read error may be involved.

TCRdb keeps only in-frame clones here, not all; method: immunoSEQ multiplex PCR. Among over 350,000 clones listed, 95% were seen once. The germline CDR1 and CDR2 sequences are SSHAT and FNYEAQ (reference sequence). CDR3 length equals 15 residues. This TCR came from a human donor. Sequenced sample: thymocytes. The chain is built from TRBV7-7 and TRBJ1-1; D is unclear. CDR3 DNA sequence: TGTGCTAGCAGCTCTGCTATTGGGTTAATCACTGAAGCTTTCTTT. As protein: CASSSAIGLITEAFF. The full variable domain, with the rest looked up from reference TRBV7-7 and TRBJ1-1, is GAGVSQSPRYKVTKRGQDVTLRCDPISSHATLYWYQQALGQGPEFLTYFNYEAQPDKSGLPSDRFSAERPEGSISTLTIQRTEQRDSAMYRCASSSAIGLITEAFFGQGTRLTVV.